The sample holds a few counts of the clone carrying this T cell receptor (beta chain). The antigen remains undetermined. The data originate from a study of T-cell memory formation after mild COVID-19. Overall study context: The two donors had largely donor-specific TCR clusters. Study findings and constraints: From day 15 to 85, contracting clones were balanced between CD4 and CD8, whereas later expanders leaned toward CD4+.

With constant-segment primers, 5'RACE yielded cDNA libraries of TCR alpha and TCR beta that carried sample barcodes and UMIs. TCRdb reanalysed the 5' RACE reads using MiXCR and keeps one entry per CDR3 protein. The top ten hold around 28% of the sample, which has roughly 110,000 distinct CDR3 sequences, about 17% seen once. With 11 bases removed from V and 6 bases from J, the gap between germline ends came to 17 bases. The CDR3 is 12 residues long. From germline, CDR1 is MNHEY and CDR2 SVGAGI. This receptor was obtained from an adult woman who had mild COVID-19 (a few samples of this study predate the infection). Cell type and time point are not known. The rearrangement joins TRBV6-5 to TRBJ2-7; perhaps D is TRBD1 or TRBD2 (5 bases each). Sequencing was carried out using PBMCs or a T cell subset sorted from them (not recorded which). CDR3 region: CAVSGNGAEQYF. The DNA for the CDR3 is TGTGCCGTATCAGGAAACGGGGCCGAGCAGTACTTC.